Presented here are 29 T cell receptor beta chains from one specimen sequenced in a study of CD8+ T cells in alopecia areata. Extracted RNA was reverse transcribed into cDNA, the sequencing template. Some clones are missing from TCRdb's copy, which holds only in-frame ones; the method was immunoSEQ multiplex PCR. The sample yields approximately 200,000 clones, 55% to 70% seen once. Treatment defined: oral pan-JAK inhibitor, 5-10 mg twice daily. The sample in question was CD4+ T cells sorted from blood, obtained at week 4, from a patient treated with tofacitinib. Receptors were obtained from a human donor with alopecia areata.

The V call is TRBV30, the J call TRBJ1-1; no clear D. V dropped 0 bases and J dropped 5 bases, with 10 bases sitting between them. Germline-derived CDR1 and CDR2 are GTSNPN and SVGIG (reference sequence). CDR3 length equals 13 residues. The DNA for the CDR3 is TGTGCCTGGAGTGTTCACCATAATACTGAAGCTTTCTTT. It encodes CAWSVHHNTEAFF.

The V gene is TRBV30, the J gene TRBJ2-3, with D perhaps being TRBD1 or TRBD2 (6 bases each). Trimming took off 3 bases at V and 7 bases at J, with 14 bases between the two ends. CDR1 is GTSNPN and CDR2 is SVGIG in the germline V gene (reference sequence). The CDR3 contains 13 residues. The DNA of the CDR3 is TGTGCCTGGAGACGGGGGCCTATGAATACGCAGTATTTT. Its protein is CAWRRGPMNTQYF.

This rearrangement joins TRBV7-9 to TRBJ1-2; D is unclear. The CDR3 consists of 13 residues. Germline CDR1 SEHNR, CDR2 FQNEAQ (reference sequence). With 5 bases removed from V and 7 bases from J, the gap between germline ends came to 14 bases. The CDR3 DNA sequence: TGTGCCAGCAGCCGAATCGGGGTGGCTGGCTACACCTTC. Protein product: CASSRIGVAGYTF.

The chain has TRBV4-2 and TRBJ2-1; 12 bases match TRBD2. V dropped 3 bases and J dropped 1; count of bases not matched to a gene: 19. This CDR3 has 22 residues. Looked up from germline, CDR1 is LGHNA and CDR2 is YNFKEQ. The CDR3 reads CASSHGDSRLAGGSGSYNEQFF. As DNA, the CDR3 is TGTGCCAGCAGCCATGGGGACAGTCGGCTAGCGGGGGGGTCGGGGTCCTACAATGAGCAGTTCTTC.

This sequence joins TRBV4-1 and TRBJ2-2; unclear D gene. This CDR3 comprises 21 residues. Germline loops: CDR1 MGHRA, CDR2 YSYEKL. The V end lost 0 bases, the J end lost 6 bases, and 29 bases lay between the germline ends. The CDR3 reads CASSQERGGVLRRHKAGELFF. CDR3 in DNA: TGCGCCAGCAGCCAAGAACGTGGTGGCGTCCTTAGGAGACATAAGGCCGGGGAGCTGTTTTTT.

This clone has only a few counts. The CDR3 DNA is TGCAGCGTCTTTGGGGCGTACACCGGGGAGCTGTTTTTT. This codes for CSVFGAYTGELFF. The chain carries TRBV29-1 and TRBJ2-2, with D possibly being TRBD1 (5 bases). Per the germline V gene, CDR1 is SQVTM and CDR2 is ANQGSEA. Trimming took 6 bases from V and 3 from J, leaving 11 bases between them. The CDR3 extends over 13 amino acids.

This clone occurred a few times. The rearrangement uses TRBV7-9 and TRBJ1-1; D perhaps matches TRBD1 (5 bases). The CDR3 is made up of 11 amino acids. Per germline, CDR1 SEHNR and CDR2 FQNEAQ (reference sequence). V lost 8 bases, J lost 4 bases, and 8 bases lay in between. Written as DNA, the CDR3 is TGTGCCAGCGCGGGGGGCACTGAAGCTTTCTTT. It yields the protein CASAGGTEAFF.

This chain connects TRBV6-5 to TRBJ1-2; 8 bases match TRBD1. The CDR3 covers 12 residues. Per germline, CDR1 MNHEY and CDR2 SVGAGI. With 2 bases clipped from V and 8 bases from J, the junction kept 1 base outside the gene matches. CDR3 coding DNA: TGTGCCAGCAGTTACCCAGGGGGCGGCTACACCTTC. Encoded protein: CASSYPGGGYTF.

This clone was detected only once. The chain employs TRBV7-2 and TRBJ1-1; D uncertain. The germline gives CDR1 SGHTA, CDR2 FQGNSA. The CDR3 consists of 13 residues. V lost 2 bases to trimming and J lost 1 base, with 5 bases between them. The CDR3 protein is CASSLRRNTEAFF. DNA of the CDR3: TGTGCCAGCAGCTTACGACGGAACACTGAAGCTTTCTTT.

The CDR3 loop reads CASSYSGKETQYF. In DNA, the CDR3 is TGTGCCAGCAGCTATTCCGGTAAAGAGACCCAGTACTTC. The genes are TRBV5-4 and TRBJ2-5; D is uncertain. The CDR3 is 13 amino acids. The V end was cut by 3 bases, the J end by 3 bases, with 9 bases between. Germline CDR1 is SGHNT and CDR2 is YYREEE (reference sequence).

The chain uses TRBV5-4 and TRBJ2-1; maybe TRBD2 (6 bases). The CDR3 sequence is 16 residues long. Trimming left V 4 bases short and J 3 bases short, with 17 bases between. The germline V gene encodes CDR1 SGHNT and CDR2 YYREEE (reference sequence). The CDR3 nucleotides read TGTGCCAGCAGCCCGGAGGGGTCGGTAAACTACAATGAGCAGTTCTTC. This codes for CASSPEGSVNYNEQFF.

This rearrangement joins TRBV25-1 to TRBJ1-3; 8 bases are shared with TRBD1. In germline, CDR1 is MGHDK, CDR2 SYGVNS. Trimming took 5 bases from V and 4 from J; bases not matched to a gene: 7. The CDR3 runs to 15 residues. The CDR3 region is CASSFSGTGGNTIYF. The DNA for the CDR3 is TGTGCCAGCAGTTTCTCCGGGACAGGCGGAAACACCATATATTTT.

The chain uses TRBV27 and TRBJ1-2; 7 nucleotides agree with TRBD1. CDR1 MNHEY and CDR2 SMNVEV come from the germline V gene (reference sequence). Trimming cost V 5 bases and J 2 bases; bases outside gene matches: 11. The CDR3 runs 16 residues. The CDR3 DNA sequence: TGTGCCAGCAGTCCAAGACAGGGTCGGGGAAACTATGGCTACACCTTC. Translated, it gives CASSPRQGRGNYGYTF.

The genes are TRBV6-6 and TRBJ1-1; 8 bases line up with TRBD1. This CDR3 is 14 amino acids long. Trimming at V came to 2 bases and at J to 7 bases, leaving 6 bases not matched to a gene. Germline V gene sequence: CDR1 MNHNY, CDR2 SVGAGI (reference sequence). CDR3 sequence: CASSYPDRVDEAFF. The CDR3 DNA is TGTGCCAGCAGTTACCCGGACAGGGTTGATGAAGCTTTCTTT.

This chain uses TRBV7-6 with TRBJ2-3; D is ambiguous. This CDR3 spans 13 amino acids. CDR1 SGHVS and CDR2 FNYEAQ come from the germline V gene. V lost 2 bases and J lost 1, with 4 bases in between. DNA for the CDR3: TGTGCCAGCAGCTTAACCGGCACAGATACGCAGTATTTT. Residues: CASSLTGTDTQYF. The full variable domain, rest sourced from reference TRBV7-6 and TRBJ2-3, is GAGVSQSPRYKVTKRGQDVALRCDPISGHVSLYWYRQALGQGPEFLTYFNYEAQQDKSGLPNDRFSAERPEGSISTLTIQRTEQRDSAMYRCASSLTGTDTQYFGPGTRLTVL.

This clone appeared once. This CDR3 is CASSPRTASEAFF. In DNA, the CDR3 is TGTGCCAGCAGCCCGAGGACAGCAAGTGAAGCTTTCTTT. The chain has TRBV7-2 and TRBJ1-1; TRBD1 is a possible D gene (6 bases). Deletions cut 5 bases from V and 7 bases from J, with 14 bases between. This CDR3 has 13 residues. The germline CDR1 and CDR2 sequences are SGHTA and FQGNSA. The full variable domain, rest sourced from reference TRBV7-2 and TRBJ1-1, is GAGVSQSPSNKVTEKGKDVELRCDPISGHTALYWYRQSLGQGLEFLIYFQGNSAPDKSGLPSDRFSAERTGGSVSTLTIQRTQQEDSAVYLCASSPRTASEAFFGQGTRLTVV.

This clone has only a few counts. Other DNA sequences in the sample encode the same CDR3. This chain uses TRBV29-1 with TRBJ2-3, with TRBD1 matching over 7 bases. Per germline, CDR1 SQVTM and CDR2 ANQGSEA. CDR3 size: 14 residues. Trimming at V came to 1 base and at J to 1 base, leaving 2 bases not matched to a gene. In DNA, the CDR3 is TGCAGCGTTGAAGGACAGGGTGGCACAGATACGCAGTATTTT. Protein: CSVEGQGGTDTQYF.

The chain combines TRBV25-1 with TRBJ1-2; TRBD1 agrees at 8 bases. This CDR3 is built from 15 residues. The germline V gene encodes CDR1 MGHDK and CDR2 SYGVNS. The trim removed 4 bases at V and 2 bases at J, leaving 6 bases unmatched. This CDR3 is CASSARDRPNYGYTF. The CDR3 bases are TGTGCCAGCAGTGCTCGGGACAGGCCAAACTATGGCTACACCTTC.

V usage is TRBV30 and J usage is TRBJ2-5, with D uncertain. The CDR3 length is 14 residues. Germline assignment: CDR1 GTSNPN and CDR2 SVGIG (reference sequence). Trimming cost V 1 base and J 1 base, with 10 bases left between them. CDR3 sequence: CAWSDLALQETQYF. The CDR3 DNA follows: TGTGCCTGGAGTGACTTGGCCCTCCAAGAGACCCAGTACTTC.

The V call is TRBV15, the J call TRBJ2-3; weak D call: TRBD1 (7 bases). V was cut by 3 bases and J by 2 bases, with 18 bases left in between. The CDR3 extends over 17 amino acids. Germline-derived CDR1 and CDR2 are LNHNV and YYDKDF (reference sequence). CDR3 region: CATSSRGDWYSTDTQYF. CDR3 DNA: TGTGCCACCAGCAGCAGGGGGGATTGGTACTCCACAGATACGCAGTATTTT.

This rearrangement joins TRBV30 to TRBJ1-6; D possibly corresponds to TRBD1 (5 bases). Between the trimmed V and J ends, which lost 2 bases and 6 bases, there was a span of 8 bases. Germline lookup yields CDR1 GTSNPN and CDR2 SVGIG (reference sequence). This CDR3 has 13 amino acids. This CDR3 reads CAWSRDGNSPLHF. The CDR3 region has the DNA TGTGCCTGGAGTCGGGACGGTAATTCACCCCTCCACTTT.

The CDR3 bases are TGTGCCTGGAGTCTGGCAACTGGAGGCTACACCTTC. As protein: CAWSLATGGYTF. This chain uses TRBV30 with TRBJ1-2; no firm D call. Germline-derived CDR1 and CDR2 are GTSNPN and SVGIG (reference sequence). The V and J ends lost 2 bases and 8 bases respectively, with 12 bases between them. The CDR3 loop spans 12 amino acids.

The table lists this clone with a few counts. The CDR3 sequence: CAWSVTGGSRGDTQYF. The CDR3 DNA follows: TGTGCCTGGAGTGTAACCGGGGGAAGTAGGGGAGATACGCAGTATTTT. The chain links TRBV30 to TRBJ2-3, with TRBD2 as a possible D gene (6 bases). The CDR3 covers 16 residues. Germline CDR1 GTSNPN, CDR2 SVGIG (reference sequence). The V end was cut by 0 bases, the J end by 5 bases, with 18 bases between.

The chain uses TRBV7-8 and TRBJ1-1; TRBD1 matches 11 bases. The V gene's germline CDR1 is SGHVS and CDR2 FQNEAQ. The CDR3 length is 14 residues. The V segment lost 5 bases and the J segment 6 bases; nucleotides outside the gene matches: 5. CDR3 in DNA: TGTGCCAGCAGCCCGGACAGGGGGCTCGCTGAAGCTTTCTTT. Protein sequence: CASSPDRGLAEAFF.

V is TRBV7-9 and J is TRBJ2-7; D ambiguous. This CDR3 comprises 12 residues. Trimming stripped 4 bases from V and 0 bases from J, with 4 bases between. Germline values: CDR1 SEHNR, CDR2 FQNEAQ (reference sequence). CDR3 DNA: TGTGCCAGCAGCTCAAGCTCCTACGAGCAGTACTTC. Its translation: CASSSSSYEQYF.

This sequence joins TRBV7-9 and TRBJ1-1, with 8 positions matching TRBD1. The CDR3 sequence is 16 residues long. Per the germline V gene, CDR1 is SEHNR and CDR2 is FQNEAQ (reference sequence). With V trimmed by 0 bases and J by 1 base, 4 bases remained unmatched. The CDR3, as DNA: TGTGCCAGCAGCTTAGCGCCCGGGACAGGGAACACTGAAGCTTTCTTT. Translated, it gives CASSLAPGTGNTEAFF.

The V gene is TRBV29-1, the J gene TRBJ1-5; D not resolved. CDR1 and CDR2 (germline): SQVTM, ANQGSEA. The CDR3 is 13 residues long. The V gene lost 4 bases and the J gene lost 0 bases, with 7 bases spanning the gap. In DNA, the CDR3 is TGCAGCGTTGGGGGAGGTAGCAATCAGCCCCAGCATTTT. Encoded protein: CSVGGGSNQPQHF.

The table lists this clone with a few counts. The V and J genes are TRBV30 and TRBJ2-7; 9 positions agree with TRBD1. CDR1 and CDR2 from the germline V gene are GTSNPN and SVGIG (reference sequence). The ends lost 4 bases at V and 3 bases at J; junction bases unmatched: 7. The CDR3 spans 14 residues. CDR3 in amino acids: CAWTGTGSIYEQYF. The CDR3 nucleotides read TGTGCCTGGACCGGGACAGGGTCCATCTACGAGCAGTACTTC.

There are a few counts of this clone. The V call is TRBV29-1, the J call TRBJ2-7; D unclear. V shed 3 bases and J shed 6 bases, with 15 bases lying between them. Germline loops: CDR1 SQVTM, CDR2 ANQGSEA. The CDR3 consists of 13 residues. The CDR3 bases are TGCAGCGTTGACCGTCCCCTCGGCGCCGAGCAGTACTTC. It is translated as CSVDRPLGAEQYF.